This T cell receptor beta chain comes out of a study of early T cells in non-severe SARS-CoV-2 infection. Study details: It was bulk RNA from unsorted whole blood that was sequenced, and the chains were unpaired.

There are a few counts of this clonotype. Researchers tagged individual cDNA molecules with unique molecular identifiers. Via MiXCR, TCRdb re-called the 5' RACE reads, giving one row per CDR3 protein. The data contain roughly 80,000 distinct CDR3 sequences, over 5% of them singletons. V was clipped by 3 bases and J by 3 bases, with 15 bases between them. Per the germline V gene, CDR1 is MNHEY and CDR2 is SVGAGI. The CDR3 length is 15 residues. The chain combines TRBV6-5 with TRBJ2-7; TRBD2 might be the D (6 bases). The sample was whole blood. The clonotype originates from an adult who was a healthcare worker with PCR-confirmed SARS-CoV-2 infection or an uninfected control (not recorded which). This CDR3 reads CASSYRRDSLYEQYF. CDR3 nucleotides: TGTGCCAGCAGTTATCGGAGGGACTCCCTCTACGAGCAGTACTTC.